This T cell receptor (beta chain) was recovered during a study of blood T cell repertoires in COVID-19. Profiling relied on immunoSEQ multiplex PCR, and the TCRdb table lists in-frame clones only, not all of them. The table records around 58,000 clones, around 91% of them present only once. This CDR3 spans 16 amino acids. Germline CDR1 reads SGHRS; CDR2 reads YFSETQ. V was trimmed by 3 bases and J by 4 bases, leaving 19 bases between them. This TCR came from a man aged 55 to 70 with active COVID-19. Sample: peripheral blood. The genes are TRBV5-1 and TRBJ1-1, with D unclear. As DNA, the CDR3 is TGCGCCAGCAGCTCCGGCGGACCCGGCCGGGGCACTGAAGCTTTCTTT. It encodes CASSSGGPGRGTEAFF.